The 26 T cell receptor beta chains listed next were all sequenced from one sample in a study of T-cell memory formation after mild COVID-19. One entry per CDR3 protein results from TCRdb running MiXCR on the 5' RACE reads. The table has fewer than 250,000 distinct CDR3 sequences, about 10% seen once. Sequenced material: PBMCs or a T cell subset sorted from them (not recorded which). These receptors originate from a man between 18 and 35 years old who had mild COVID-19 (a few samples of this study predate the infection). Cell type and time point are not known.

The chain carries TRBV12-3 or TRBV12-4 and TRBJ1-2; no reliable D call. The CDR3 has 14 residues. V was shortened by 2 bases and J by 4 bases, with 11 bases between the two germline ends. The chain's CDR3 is CASSLISGSYGYTF. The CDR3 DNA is TGTGCCAGCAGTTTAATCTCGGGAAGCTATGGCTACACCTTC.

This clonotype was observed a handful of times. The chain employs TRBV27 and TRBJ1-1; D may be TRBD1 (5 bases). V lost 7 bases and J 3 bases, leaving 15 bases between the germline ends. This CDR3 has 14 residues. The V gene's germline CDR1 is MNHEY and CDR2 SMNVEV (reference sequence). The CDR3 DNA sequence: TGTGCCAGCACCCAGGCCCAGGGTCACACTGAAGCTTTCTTT. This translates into CASTQAQGHTEAFF.

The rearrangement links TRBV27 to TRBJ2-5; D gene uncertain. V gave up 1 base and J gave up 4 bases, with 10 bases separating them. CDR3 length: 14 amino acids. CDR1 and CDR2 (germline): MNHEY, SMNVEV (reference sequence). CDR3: CASSLLVSGETQYF. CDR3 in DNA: TGTGCCAGCAGTTTATTGGTCTCGGGAGAGACCCAGTACTTC.

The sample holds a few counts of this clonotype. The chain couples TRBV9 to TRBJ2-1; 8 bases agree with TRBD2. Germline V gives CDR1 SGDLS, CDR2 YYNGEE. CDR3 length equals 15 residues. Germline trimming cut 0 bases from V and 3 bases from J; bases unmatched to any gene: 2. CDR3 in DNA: TGTGCCAGCAGCGTAGGCCGGGGGGGCTACAATGAGCAGTTCTTC. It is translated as CASSVGRGGYNEQFF.

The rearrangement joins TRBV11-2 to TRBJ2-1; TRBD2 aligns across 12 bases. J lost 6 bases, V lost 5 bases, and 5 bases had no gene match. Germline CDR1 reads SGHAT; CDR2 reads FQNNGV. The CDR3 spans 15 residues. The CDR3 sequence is CASSRTSGDFNEQFF. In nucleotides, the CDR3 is TGTGCCAGCAGCCGGACTAGCGGGGACTTCAATGAGCAGTTCTTC.

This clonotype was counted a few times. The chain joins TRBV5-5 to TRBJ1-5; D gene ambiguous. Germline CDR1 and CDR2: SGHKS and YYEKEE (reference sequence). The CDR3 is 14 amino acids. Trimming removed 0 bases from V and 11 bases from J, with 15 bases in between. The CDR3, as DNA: TGTGCCAGCAGCTTGGGGCCGCCGGGTTGGTCCCAGCATTTT. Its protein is CASSLGPPGWSQHF. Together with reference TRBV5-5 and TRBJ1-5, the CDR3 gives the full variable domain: DAGVTQSPTHLIKTRGQQVTLRCSPISGHKSVSWYQQVLGQGPQFIFQYYEKEERGRGNFPDRFSARQFPNYSSELNVNALLLGDSALYLCASSLGPPGWSQHFGDGTRLSIL.

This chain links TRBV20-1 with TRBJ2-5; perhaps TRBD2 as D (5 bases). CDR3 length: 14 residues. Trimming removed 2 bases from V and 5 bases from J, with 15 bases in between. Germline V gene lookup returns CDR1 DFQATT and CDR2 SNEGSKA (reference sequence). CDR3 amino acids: CSARKEVLLETQYF. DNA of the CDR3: TGCAGTGCTAGAAAGGAGGTCCTTCTCGAGACCCAGTACTTC.

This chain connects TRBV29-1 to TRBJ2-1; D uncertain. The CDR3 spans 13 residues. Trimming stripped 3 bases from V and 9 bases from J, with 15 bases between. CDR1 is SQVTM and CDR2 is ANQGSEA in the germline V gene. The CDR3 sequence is CSVEKALWSEQFF. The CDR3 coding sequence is TGCAGCGTTGAGAAGGCCCTCTGGAGTGAGCAGTTCTTC.

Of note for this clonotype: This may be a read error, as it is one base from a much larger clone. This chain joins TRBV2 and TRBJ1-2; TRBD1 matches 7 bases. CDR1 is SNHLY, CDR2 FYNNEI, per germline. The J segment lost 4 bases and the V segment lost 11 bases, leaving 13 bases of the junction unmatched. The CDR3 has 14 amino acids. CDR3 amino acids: CAGLYLGQSYGYTF. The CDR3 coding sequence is TGTGCCGGCCTTTATTTGGGACAGAGCTATGGCTACACCTTC.

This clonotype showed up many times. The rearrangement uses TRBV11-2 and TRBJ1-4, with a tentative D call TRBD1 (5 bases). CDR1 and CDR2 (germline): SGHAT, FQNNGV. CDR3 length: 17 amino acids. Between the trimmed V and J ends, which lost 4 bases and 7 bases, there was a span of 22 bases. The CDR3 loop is CASSSPGRRRSGEKLFF. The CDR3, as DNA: TGTGCCAGCAGCTCCCCGGGACGCCGGAGGTCTGGTGAAAAACTGTTTTTT.

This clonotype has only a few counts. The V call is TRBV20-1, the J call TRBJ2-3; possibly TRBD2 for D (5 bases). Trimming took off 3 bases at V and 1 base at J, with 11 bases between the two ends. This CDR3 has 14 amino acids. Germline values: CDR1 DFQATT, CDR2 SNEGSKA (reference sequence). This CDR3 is CSARGMGGTDTQYF. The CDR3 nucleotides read TGCAGTGCTAGGGGCATGGGAGGCACAGATACGCAGTATTTT.

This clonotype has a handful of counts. The CDR3 reads CASSLQAGLGVPEQYF. The CDR3 DNA sequence: TGTGCCAGCAGCCTCCAAGCGGGACTAGGGGTACCCGAGCAGTACTTC. The rearrangement links TRBV7-3 to TRBJ2-7, with 8 bases aligning to TRBD2. CDR1 and CDR2 (germline): SGHTA, FQGTGA. V trimming: 5 bases; J trimming: 6 bases; junction bases outside the gene matches: 15. The CDR3 runs 16 residues. Variable domain in full (rest from reference TRBV7-3 and TRBJ2-7): GAGVSQTPSNKVTEKGKYVELRCDPISGHTALYWYRQSLGQGPEFLIYFQGTGAADDSGLPNDRFFAVRPEGSVSTLKIQRTERGDSAVYLCASSLQAGLGVPEQYFGPGTRLTVT.

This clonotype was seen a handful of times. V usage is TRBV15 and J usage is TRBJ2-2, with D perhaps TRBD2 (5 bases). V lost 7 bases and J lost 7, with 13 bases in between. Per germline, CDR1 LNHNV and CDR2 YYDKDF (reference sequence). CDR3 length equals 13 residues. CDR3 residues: CATTPGVGGELFF. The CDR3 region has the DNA TGTGCCACCACCCCCGGGGTGGGCGGGGAGCTGTTTTTT.

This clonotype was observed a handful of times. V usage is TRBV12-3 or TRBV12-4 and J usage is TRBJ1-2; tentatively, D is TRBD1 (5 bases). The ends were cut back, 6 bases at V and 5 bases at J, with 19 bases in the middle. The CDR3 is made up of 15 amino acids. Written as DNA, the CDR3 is TGTGCCAGCAGGCCTTCAGGGACGGGGTATTATGGCTACACCTTC. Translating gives CASRPSGTGYYGYTF.

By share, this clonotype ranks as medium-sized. The CDR3 DNA is TGTGCCAGCAGCTGGACGGGAAACACTGAAGCTTTCTTT. Translation gives CASSWTGNTEAFF. This chain links TRBV3-1 with TRBJ1-1; D is unclear. V was shortened by 5 bases and J by 2 bases, with 9 bases between the two germline ends. CDR1 and CDR2 (germline): LGHDT, YNNKEL (reference sequence). This CDR3 is built from 13 residues.

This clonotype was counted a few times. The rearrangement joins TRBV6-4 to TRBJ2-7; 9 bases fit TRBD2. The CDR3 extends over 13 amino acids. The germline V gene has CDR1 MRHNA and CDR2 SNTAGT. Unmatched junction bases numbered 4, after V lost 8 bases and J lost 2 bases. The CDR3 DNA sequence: TGTGCCAGCCGAGGGACTAGCCCCTACGAGCAGTACGTC. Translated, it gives CASRGTSPYEQYV.

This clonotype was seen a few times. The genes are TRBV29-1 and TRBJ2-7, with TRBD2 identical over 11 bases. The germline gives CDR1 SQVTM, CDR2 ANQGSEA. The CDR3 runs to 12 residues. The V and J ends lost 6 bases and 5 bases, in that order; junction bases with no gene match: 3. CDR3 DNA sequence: TGCAGCGTGCTAGCGGGGGGTAACGAGCAGTACGTC. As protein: CSVLAGGNEQYV.

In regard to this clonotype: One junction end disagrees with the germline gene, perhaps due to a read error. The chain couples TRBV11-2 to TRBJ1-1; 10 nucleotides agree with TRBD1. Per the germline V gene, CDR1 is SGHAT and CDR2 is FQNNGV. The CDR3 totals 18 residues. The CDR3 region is CASSLRLFRTGGNNEAFF. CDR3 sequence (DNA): TGTGCCAGCAGCTTACGGCTATTTCGGACAGGGGGAAACAATGAAGCTTTCTTT.

CDR3 sequence (DNA): TGTGCCAGCAGCCAAGCGACAGGGTGGAATGAGCAGTTCTTC. Amino acid sequence: CASSQATGWNEQFF. The rearrangement joins TRBV14 to TRBJ2-1, with TRBD1 identical over 7 bases. V was clipped by 1 base and J by 7 bases; unmatched bases: 4. The CDR3 is made up of 14 amino acids. Germline CDR1 reads SGHDN; CDR2 reads FVKESK.

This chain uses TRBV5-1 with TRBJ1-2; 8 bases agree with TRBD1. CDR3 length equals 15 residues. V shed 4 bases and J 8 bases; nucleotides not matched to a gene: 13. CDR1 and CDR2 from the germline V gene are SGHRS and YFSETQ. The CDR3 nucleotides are TGCGCCAGCAGCGTTGACAGGGGCCAGTTGGGGGGCTACACCTTC. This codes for CASSVDRGQLGGYTF.

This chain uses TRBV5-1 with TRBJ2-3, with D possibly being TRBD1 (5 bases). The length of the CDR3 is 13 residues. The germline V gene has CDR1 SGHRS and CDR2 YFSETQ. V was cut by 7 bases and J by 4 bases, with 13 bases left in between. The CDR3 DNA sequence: TGCGCCAGCTGTATCCAGGGTGCAGATACGCAGTATTTT. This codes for CASCIQGADTQYF.

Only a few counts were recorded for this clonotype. Here the CDR3 reads CASSPSASVPINTEAFF. In DNA, the CDR3 is TGTGCCAGTAGCCCTTCGGCCTCAGTCCCGATCAACACTGAAGCTTTCTTT. The chain combines TRBV19 with TRBJ1-1; D ambiguous. The CDR3 length is 17 residues. Germline lookup yields CDR1 LNHDA and CDR2 SQIVND (reference sequence). The V gene lost 6 bases and the J gene lost 2 bases, with 22 bases spanning the gap.

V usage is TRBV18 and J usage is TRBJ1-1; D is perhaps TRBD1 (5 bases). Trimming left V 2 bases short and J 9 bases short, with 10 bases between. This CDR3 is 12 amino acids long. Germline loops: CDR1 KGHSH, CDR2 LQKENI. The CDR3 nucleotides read TGTGCCAGCTCACCAAGAGACAGAAAAGCTTTCTTT. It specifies CASSPRDRKAFF.

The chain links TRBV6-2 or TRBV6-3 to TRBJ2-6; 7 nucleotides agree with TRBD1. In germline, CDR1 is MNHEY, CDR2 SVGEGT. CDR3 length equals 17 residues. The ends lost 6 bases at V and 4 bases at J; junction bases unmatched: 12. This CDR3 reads CASSRIRTGAGANVLTF. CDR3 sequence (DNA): TGTGCCAGCAGCCGGATACGGACAGGAGCAGGGGCCAACGTCCTGACTTTC.

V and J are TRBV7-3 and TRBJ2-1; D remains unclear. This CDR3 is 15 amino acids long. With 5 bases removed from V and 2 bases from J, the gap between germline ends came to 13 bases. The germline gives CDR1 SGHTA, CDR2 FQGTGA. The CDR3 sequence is CASSIHPGPYNEQFF. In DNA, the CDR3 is TGTGCCAGCAGCATTCATCCGGGCCCCTACAATGAGCAGTTCTTC.

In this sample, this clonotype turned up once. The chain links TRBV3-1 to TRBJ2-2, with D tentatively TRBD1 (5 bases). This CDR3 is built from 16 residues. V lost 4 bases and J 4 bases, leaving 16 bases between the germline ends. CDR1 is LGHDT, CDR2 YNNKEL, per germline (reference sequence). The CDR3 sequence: CASSPPRRVLTGELFF. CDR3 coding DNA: TGTGCCAGCAGCCCCCCCCGCAGGGTTCTCACCGGGGAGCTGTTTTTT.